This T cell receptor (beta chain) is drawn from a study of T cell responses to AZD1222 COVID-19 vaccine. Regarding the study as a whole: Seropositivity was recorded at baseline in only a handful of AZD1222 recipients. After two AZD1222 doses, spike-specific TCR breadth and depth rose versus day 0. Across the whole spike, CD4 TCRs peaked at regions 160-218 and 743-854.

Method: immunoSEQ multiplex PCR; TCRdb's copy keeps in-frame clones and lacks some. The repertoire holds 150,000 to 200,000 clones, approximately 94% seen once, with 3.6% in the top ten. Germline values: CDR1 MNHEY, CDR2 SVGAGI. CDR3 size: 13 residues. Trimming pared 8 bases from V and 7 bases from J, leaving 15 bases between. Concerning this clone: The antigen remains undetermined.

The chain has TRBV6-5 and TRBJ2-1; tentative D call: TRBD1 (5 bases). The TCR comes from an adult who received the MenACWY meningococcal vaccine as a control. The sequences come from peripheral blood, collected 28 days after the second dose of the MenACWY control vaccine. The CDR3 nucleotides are TGTGCCAGCGCCCAGGGCGTGGGGAATGAGCAGTTCTTC. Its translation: CASAQGVGNEQFF.